This T cell receptor (beta chain) was identified in a study of response to subunit inactivated influenza vaccine. Study-level points and caveats: It was the authors' suggestion that each seasonal influenza vaccination recruits few new T cells.

Note on this clonotype: Its antigen is undetermined.

TCRdb re-analysed the RT-PCR reads in MiXCR, keeping a single row per CDR3 protein. This table holds around 650,000 distinct CDR3 sequences, roughly 14% found once. V dropped 2 bases and J dropped 8; count of bases not matched to a gene: 17. This CDR3 region has 18 residues. Germline V gene sequence: CDR1 MNHEY, CDR2 SVGEGT. The sequence came from a man over 45 who received an inactivated influenza vaccine. This sample comprised PBMCs from blood, obtained 11 to 12 days after vaccination. J is TRBJ2-1 and V is TRBV6-2 or TRBV6-3, with TRBD1 matching 8 bases. The CDR3 reads CASSYLRDRTTIYDEQFF. CDR3 sequence (DNA): TGTGCCAGCAGTTACCTCCGGGACAGGACTACAATTTACGATGAGCAGTTCTTC.